These T cell receptor beta chains were read from a single sample in a study of cytomegalovirus exposure and HLA in healthy donors. The method was immunoSEQ multiplex PCR; TCRdb's version includes in-frame clones alone and lacks a portion of them. The sample carries about 160,000 clones, around 82% recorded once. The material sequenced was PBMCs. The receptors were sampled from a man aged 25 to 40 in good health and CMV-seropositive. CDR3s include the opening cysteine and the closing phenylalanine or tryptophan. Fields, in order: D gene, clone size, V gene, J gene, CDR3 protein, CDR3 DNA. The D gene is left open where the match is weak. Not every row has a clone size; where given, it reads once, few, many or a size class.

TRBD2	-	TRBV5-4	TRBJ2-7	CASSLPREGIYEQYF	TGTGCCAGCAGCTTGCCGCGGGAGGGAATCTACGAGCAGTACTTC
-	medium-sized	TRBV6-1	TRBJ2-6	CASSEGLSGANVLTF	TGTGCCAGCAGTGAAGGACTCTCTGGGGCCAACGTCCTGACTTTC
TRBD1	-	TRBV12-5	TRBJ2-6	CASGFRTGGPYSGANVLTF	TGTGCTAGTGGTTTCCGGACAGGGGGCCCATACTCTGGGGCCAACGTCCTGACTTTC
TRBD1	-	TRBV7-9	TRBJ1-1	CASSLRRTGGTEAFF	TGTGCCAGCAGCTTGCGTAGGACAGGGGGCACTGAAGCTTTCTTT
TRBD2	-	TRBV12-5	TRBJ2-1	CASGLALAGGSYNEQFF	TGTGCTAGTGGTTTGGCTCTAGCGGGAGGGTCCTACAATGAGCAGTTCTTC
TRBD1	-	TRBV7-8	TRBJ1-1	CASSPRDSNTEAFF	TGTGCCAGCAGCCCCCGGGACAGTAACACTGAAGCTTTCTTT
TRBD1	-	TRBV18	TRBJ1-5	CASSPDRGDQPQHF	TGTGCCAGCTCACCAGACAGGGGTGATCAGCCCCAGCATTTT
-	-	TRBV7-2	TRBJ2-1	CASSSAAGSYNEQFF	TGTGCCAGCAGCTCCGCAGCGGGCTCCTACAATGAGCAGTTCTTC
-	-	TRBV28	TRBJ1-5	CASSEGSQPQHF	TGTGCCAGCAGTGAAGGGAGTCAGCCCCAGCATTTT
TRBD2	-	TRBV10-3	TRBJ2-5	CATRTSGDQETQYF	TGTGCCACCCGGACTAGCGGGGACCAAGAGACCCAGTACTTC
TRBD2	-	TRBV10-1	TRBJ2-7	CASSGGGLVGSYEQYF	TGCGCCAGCAGTGGGGGGGGGTTGGTAGGCTCCTACGAGCAGTACTTC
-	-	TRBV6-6	TRBJ2-1	CASSKQPSVEQFF	TGTGCCAGCAGCAAGCAACCTAGTGTTGAGCAGTTCTTC
TRBD1	-	TRBV5-1	TRBJ1-6	CASSSRGSRSSYNSPLHF	TGCGCCAGCAGCTCCAGGGGGTCTAGGAGCTCCTATAATTCACCCCTCCACTTT
-	-	TRBV9	TRBJ2-7	CASSVGERAYEQYF	TGTGCCAGCAGCGTAGGGGAGCGGGCCTACGAGCAGTACTTC
-	-	TRBV6-1	TRBJ1-2	CASSTPGEGDGYTF	TGTGCCAGCAGTACGCCGGGGGAGGGTGATGGCTACACCTTC
-	-	TRBV6-1	TRBJ1-6	CASTRGDGNSPLHF	TGTGCCAGCACCCGGGGGGACGGGAATTCACCCCTCCACTTT